This T cell receptor beta chain originates from a study of technical replicates of blood from several donors. Germline-derived CDR1 and CDR2 are SGHRS and YFSETQ. This CDR3 contains 12 residues. Trimming took off 6 bases at V and 7 bases at J, with 14 bases between the two ends. Clones were sequenced by immunoSEQ multiplex PCR, and TCRdb holds only the in-frame ones, with some missing. Here the sample spans approximately 70,000 clones, about 89% being singletons. V is TRBV5-1 and J is TRBJ2-7, with D possibly matching TRBD1 (5 bases). What was sequenced was PBMCs. This clonotype originated in a human donor in good health. Some clones in this sample may be carry-over from other donors' samples. CDR3 nucleotide sequence: TGCGCCAGCACAGGGCCTACGAGGGAGCAGTACTTC. Its protein product is CASTGPTREQYF.